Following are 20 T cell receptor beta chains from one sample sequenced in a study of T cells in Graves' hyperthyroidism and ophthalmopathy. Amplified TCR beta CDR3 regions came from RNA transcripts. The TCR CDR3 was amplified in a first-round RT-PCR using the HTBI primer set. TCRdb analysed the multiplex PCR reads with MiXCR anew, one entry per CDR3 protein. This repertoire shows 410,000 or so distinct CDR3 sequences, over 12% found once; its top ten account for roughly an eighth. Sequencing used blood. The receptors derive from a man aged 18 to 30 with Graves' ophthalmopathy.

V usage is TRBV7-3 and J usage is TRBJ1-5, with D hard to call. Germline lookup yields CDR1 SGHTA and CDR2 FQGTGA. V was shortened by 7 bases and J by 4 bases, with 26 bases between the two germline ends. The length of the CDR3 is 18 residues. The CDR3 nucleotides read TGTGCCAGCATGTGTGATTCGGGCCTCACCCCGGGGAATCAGCCCCAGCATTTT. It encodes CASMCDSGLTPGNQPQHF.

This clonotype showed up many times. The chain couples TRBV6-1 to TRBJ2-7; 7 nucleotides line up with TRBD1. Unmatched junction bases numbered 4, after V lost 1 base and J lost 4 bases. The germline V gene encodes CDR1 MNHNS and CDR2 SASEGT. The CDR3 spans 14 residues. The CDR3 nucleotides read TGTGCCAGCAGTGAAGGCGCAGGGGGATACGAGCAGTACTTC. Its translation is CASSEGAGGYEQYF.

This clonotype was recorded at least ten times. The CDR3: CAISGPGMNYGYTF. Written as DNA, the CDR3 is TGTGCCATCAGTGGTCCGGGGATGAACTATGGCTACACCTTC. The rearrangement uses TRBV10-3 and TRBJ1-2, with no clear D. Germline CDR1 reads ENHRY; CDR2 reads SYGVKD. The V end lost 4 bases, the J end lost 2 bases, and 11 bases lay between the germline ends. CDR3 size: 14 residues.

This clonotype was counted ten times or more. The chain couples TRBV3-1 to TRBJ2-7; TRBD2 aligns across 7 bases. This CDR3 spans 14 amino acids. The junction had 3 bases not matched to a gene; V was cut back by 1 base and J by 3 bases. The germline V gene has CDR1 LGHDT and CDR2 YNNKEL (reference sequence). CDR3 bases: TGTGCCAGCAGCCAAGCGGGGGGAAACTACGAGCAGTACTTC. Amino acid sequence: CASSQAGGNYEQYF.

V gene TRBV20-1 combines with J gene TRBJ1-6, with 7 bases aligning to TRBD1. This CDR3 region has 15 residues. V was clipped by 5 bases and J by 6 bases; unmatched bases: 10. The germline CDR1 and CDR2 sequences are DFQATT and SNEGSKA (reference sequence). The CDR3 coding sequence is TGCAGTGCTTCGGGGTCTGGGACAGCTAATTCACCCCTCCACTTT. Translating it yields CSASGSGTANSPLHF.

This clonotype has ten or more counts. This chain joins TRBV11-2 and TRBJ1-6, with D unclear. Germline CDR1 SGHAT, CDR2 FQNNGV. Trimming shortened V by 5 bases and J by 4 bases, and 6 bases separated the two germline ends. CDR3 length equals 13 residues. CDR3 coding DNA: TGTGCCAGCAGCCAGGAGTATAATTCACCCCTCCACTTT. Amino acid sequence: CASSQEYNSPLHF.

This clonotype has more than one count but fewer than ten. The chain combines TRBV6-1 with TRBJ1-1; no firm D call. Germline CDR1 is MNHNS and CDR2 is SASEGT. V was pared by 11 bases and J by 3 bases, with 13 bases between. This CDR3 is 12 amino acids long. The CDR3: CACNAADTEAFF. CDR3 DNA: TGTGCCTGTAATGCAGCCGACACTGAAGCTTTCTTT.

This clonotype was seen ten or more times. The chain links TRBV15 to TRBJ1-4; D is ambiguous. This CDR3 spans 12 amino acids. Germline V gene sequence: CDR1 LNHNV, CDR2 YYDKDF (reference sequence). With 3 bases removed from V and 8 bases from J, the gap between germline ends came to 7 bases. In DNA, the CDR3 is TGTGCCACCAGCAGGGGAGGGGAAAAACTGTTTTTT. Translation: CATSRGGEKLFF. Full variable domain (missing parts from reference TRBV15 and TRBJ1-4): DAMVIQNPRYQVTQFGKPVTLSCSQTLNHNVMYWYQQKSSQAPKLLFHYYDKDFNNEADTPDNFQSRRPNTSFCFLDIRSPGLGDTAMYLCATSRGGEKLFFGSGTQLSVL.

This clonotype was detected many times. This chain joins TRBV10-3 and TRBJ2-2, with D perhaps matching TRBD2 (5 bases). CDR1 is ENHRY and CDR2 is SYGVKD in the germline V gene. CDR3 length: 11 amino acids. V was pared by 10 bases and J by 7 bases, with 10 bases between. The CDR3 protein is CATFRGGELFF. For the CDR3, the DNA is TGTGCCACCTTCCGGGGCGGGGAGCTGTTTTTT.

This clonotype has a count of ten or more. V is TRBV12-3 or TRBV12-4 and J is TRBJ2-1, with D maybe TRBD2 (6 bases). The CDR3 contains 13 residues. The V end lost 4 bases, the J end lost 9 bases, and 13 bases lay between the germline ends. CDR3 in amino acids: CASSSRLEGEQFF. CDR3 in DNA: TGTGCCAGCAGTTCCCGACTAGAAGGTGAGCAGTTCTTC.

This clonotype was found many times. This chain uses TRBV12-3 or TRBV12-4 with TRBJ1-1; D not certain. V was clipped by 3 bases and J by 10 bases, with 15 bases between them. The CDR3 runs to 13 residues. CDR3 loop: CASSLNRKYTAFF. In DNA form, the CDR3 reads TGTGCCAGCAGTTTGAATAGGAAGTACACAGCTTTCTTT.

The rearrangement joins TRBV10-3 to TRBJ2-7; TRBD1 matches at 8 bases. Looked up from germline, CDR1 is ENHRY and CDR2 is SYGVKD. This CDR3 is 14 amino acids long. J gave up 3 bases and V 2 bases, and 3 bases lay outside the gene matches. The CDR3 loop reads CAISELGTGYEQYF. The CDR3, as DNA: TGTGCCATCAGTGAGCTTGGGACAGGCTACGAGCAGTACTTC.

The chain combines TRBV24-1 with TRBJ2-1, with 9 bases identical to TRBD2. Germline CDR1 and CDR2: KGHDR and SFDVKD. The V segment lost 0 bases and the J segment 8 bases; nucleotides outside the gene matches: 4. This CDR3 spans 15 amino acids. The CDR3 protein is CATSDLVRGGDEQFF. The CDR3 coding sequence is TGTGCCACCAGTGATTTGGTGCGGGGGGGCGATGAGCAGTTCTTC.

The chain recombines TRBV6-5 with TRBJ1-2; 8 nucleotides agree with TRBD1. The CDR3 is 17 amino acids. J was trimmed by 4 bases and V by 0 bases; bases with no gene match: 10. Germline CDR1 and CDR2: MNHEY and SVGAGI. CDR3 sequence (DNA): TGTGCCAGCAGTTACTCTTCCCCTGACAGGGGTGGCTATGGCTACACCTTC. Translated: CASSYSSPDRGGYGYTF.

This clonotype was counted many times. CDR3 nucleotide sequence: TGCAGTGCTAGAGATTTGGACAGAACAGATACGCAGTATTTT. Amino acid sequence: CSARDLDRTDTQYF. The genes are TRBV20-1 and TRBJ2-3; D may be TRBD1 (6 bases). Germline assignment: CDR1 DFQATT and CDR2 SNEGSKA (reference sequence). The length of the CDR3 is 14 residues. Trimming stripped 0 bases from V and 3 bases from J, with 10 bases between.

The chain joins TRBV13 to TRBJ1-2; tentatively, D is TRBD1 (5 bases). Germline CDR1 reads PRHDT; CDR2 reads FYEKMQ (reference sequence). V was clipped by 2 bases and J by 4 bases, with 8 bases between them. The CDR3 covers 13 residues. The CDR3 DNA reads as TGTGCCAGCAGCTTACCAGGGACCTATGGCTACACCTTC. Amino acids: CASSLPGTYGYTF.

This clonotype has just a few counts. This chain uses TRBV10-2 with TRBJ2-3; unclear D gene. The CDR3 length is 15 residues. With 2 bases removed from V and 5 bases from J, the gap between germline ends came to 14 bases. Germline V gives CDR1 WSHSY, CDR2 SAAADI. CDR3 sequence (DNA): TGCGCCAGCAGTGAGGCCCCGACTGGACGAGATACGCAGTATTTT. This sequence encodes CASSEAPTGRDTQYF.

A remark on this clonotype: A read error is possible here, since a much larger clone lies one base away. CDR3 in DNA: TGCGCCAGCAGTGAGTGGCAAGAGACCCAGTACTTC. Protein sequence: CASSEWQETQYF. The genes are TRBV10-1 and TRBJ2-5; D is ambiguous. The CDR3 totals 12 residues. V shed 1 base and J shed 2 bases, with 2 bases lying between them. Per germline, CDR1 WNHNN and CDR2 SYGVQD (reference sequence).

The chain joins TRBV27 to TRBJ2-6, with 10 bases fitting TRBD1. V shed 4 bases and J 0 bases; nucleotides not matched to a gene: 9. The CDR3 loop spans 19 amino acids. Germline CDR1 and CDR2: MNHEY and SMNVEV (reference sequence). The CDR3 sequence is CASSSIRDRGHSGANVLTF. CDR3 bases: TGTGCCAGCAGTTCCATCCGGGACAGGGGCCACTCTGGGGCCAACGTCCTGACTTTC.

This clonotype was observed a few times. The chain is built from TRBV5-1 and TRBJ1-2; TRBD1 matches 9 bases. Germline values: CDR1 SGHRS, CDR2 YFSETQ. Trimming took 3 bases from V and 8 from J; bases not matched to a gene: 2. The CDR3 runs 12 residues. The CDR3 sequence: CASSWTGEGYTF. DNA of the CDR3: TGCGCCAGCAGCTGGACAGGGGAGGGCTACACCTTC.